The subject of this entry is one T cell receptor beta chain. With 6 bases clipped from V and 9 bases from J, the junction kept 13 bases outside the gene matches. This CDR3 region has 16 residues. Germline V gene sequence: CDR1 SNHLY, CDR2 FYNNEI. Sequencing used immunoSEQ multiplex PCR; TCRdb keeps in-frame clones, though not all of them. The table records 97,000 or so clones, around 86% of them present only once. The sample originates from a study of blood T cell repertoires in COVID-19. The clonotype originates from a middle-aged man with active or convalescent COVID-19. This sequence joins TRBV2 and TRBJ2-1; 11 bases are a match to TRBD2. Material: peripheral blood. In DNA, the CDR3 is TGTGCCAGCAGGGGACAGAGACTAGCGGGGAGGGGTGAGCAGTTCTTC. Amino acids: CASRGQRLAGRGEQFF.